This passage covers 21 T cell receptor beta chains from one sample sequenced in a study of T cell responses to AZD1222 COVID-19 vaccine. Repertoires were generated with immunoSEQ multiplex PCR, while TCRdb's copy carries only in-frame clones and drops some. This repertoire shows roughly 71,000 clones, 85% found once; its top ten account for about a fifth. The sample here was peripheral blood, taken on day 0 of AZD1222 vaccination. The source is an adult in good health.

V and J are TRBV12-1 and TRBJ2-3. TRBV12-1 is labeled a pseudogene. CDR3 length equals 16 residues. CDR3 nucleotides: TGTGCCAGCAGCTTTAAGAGAACTCTTTGTGGGGATACGCAGTATTTT. This codes for CASSFKRTLCGDTQYF.

This chain joins TRBV2 and TRBJ1-2, with TRBD1 as a possible D gene (5 bases). Trimming pared 7 bases from V and 4 bases from J, leaving 16 bases between. Looked up from germline, CDR1 is SNHLY and CDR2 is FYNNEI. This CDR3 spans 14 amino acids. CDR3 region: CASTIRDQGYGYTF. For the CDR3, the DNA is TGTGCCAGCACTATACGGGACCAGGGCTATGGCTACACCTTC.

This clone was observed a handful of times. The chain couples TRBV19 to TRBJ1-6; tentative D call: TRBD1 (5 bases). The germline gives CDR1 LNHDA, CDR2 SQIVND (reference sequence). The V gene lost 5 bases and the J gene lost 0 bases, with 11 bases spanning the gap. This CDR3 comprises 16 residues. As DNA, the CDR3 is TGTGCCAGTAGTCCTCAGGGATTCTCCTATAATTCACCCCTCCACTTT. This sequence encodes CASSPQGFSYNSPLHF.

The chain recombines TRBV27 with TRBJ2-3; TRBD2 matches at 7 bases. Germline V gives CDR1 MNHEY, CDR2 SMNVEV (reference sequence). The V and J ends lost 6 bases and 4 bases, in that order; junction bases with no gene match: 13. CDR3 length: 16 amino acids. The DNA of the CDR3 is TGTGCCAGCAGCGCACCCGCGAGCGGGACTGCAGATACGCAGTATTTT. Protein: CASSAPASGTADTQYF.

The CDR3 DNA is TGTGCCAGCAGCCTACAGGGGGCCGGGGAGCTGTTTTTT. Amino acid sequence: CASSLQGAGELFF. This sequence joins TRBV3-1 (or the pseudogene TRBV3-2) and TRBJ2-2; 8 bases map to TRBD1. V was clipped by 4 bases and J by 6 bases; unmatched bases: 1. The germline CDR1 and CDR2 sequences are LGHDT and YNNKEL (reference sequence). The CDR3 is 13 residues long.

This chain connects TRBV19 to TRBJ2-1, with 8 nucleotides matching TRBD2. This CDR3 region has 18 residues. In germline, CDR1 is LNHDA, CDR2 SQIVND (reference sequence). With V trimmed by 3 bases and J by 4 bases, 14 bases remained unmatched. For the CDR3, the DNA is TGTGCCAGTAGTATCCGGCTAGCGGGTGGGGGACGGTACAATGAGCAGTTCTTC. It specifies CASSIRLAGGGRYNEQFF.

The rearrangement uses TRBV7-9 and TRBJ2-1, with TRBD2 identical over 8 bases. The germline gives CDR1 SEHNR, CDR2 FQNEAQ (reference sequence). Trimming cost V 3 bases and J 0 bases; bases outside gene matches: 7. CDR3 length: 17 amino acids. DNA for the CDR3: TGTGCCAGCAGCTTCCCCTCAAGCGGGAGCTCCTACAATGAGCAGTTCTTC. It codes for CASSFPSSGSSYNEQFF.

The V gene is TRBV3-1 (or the pseudogene TRBV3-2), the J gene TRBJ2-7; the match to TRBD2 covers 9 bases. Germline CDR1 is LGHDT and CDR2 is YNNKEL (reference sequence). This CDR3 spans 15 amino acids. V shed 0 bases and J 3 bases; nucleotides not matched to a gene: 3. CDR3 in amino acids: CASSQDPSGNYEQYF. The DNA of the CDR3 is TGTGCCAGCAGCCAAGATCCTAGCGGGAACTACGAGCAGTACTTC.

V and J are TRBV6-1 and TRBJ2-7, with no clear D. Germline V gives CDR1 MNHNS, CDR2 SASEGT. The CDR3 runs to 12 residues. Trimming pared 0 bases from V and 4 bases from J, leaving 4 bases between. The CDR3 DNA reads TGTGCCAGCAGTGAAGCGCGATACGAGCAGTACTTC. Encoded protein: CASSEARYEQYF.

This sequence joins TRBV20-1 and TRBJ1-2, with D hard to call. The CDR3 is 13 residues long. Trimming took 3 bases from V and 0 from J, leaving 8 bases between them. Germline CDR1 is DFQATT and CDR2 is SNEGSKA (reference sequence). CDR3 region: CSASNRPNYGYTF. The CDR3 nucleotides read TGCAGTGCTAGTAACAGACCTAACTATGGCTACACCTTC.

The table lists this clone with a few counts. J is TRBJ2-1 and V is TRBV7-9; 8 nucleotides align to TRBD2. V trimming: 1 base; J trimming: 5 bases; junction bases outside the gene matches: 7. The CDR3 contains 16 residues. In germline, CDR1 is SEHNR, CDR2 FQNEAQ (reference sequence). The CDR3 DNA follows: TGTGCCAGCAGCTTAGGGGGACTAGTTACCCACAATGAGCAGTTCTTC. Translated, it gives CASSLGGLVTHNEQFF. Looking up the rest from reference TRBV7-9 and TRBJ2-1 gives the full variable domain: DTGVSQNPRHKITKRGQNVTFRCDPISEHNRLYWYRQTLGQGPEFLTYFQNEAQLEKSRLLSDRFSAERPKGSFSTLEIQRTEQGDSAMYLCASSLGGLVTHNEQFFGPGTRLTVL.

The chain joins TRBV6-5 to TRBJ2-7, with D perhaps given as TRBD1 or TRBD2 (5 bases each). This CDR3 is built from 15 residues. V lost 2 bases to trimming and J lost 3 bases, with 14 bases between them. Germline V gives CDR1 MNHEY, CDR2 SVGAGI. The CDR3 loop is CASSYGTGASYEQYF. Here the CDR3 DNA reads TGTGCCAGCAGTTACGGAACCGGGGCAAGCTACGAGCAGTACTTC.

The rearrangement joins TRBV6-6 to TRBJ1-3; a possible D gene is TRBD1 (5 bases). The V gene lost 10 bases and the J gene lost 2 bases, with 9 bases spanning the gap. CDR1 MNHNY and CDR2 SVGAGI come from the germline V gene (reference sequence). The CDR3 loop spans 12 amino acids. The DNA of the CDR3 is TGTGCCACCACAGGTGCTGGAAACACCATATATTTT. Its protein product is CATTGAGNTIYF.

V gene TRBV24-1 combines with J gene TRBJ2-1; 11 nucleotides align to TRBD1. The germline gives CDR1 KGHDR, CDR2 SFDVKD. The CDR3 sequence is 15 residues long. Unmatched junction bases numbered 5, after V lost 4 bases and J lost 7 bases. The CDR3, as DNA: TGTGCCACCAGTGAAGGGGGGACAGGGGGGAATGAGCAGTTCTTC. Its protein product is CATSEGGTGGNEQFF.

The V call is TRBV3-1 (or the pseudogene TRBV3-2), the J call TRBJ1-4, with D perhaps TRBD1 (5 bases). From germline, CDR1 is LGHDT and CDR2 YNNKEL (reference sequence). This CDR3 spans 15 amino acids. The V end was cut by 2 bases, the J end by 14 bases, with 21 bases between. CDR3 in DNA: TGTGCCAGCAGCCAAAGGCAACCAGGGAAGGATAGTCTGTTTTTT. This translates into CASSQRQPGKDSLFF.

The chain has TRBV3-1 (or the pseudogene TRBV3-2) and TRBJ1-3; D may be TRBD1 (5 bases). In germline, CDR1 is LGHDT, CDR2 YNNKEL (reference sequence). The length of the CDR3 is 14 residues. The V gene lost 1 base and the J gene lost 5 bases, with 9 bases spanning the gap. CDR3 in amino acids: CASSQAGRRNTIYF. In DNA form, the CDR3 reads TGTGCCAGCAGCCAAGCAGGGAGAAGAAACACCATATATTTT.

The chain uses TRBV7-9 and TRBJ2-3; TRBD2 is a possible D gene (6 bases). CDR1 and CDR2 (germline): SEHNR, FQNEAQ (reference sequence). V lost 5 bases and J 5 bases, leaving 8 bases between the germline ends. The CDR3 length is 12 residues. The CDR3 coding sequence is TGTGCCAGCAGCCGACTAGGAGATACGCAGTATTTT. It encodes CASSRLGDTQYF.

This clone was observed a handful of times. This chain connects TRBV5-8 to TRBJ2-4; the match to TRBD2 covers 8 bases. The germline CDR1 and CDR2 sequences are SGHTS and YDEGEE. V trimming: 7 bases; J trimming: 1 base; junction bases outside the gene matches: 7. This CDR3 region has 15 residues. CDR3: CASVVRGAAKNIQYF. Written as DNA, the CDR3 is TGTGCCAGCGTCGTGCGGGGGGCGGCCAAAAACATTCAGTACTTC.

There are a few counts of this clone. V gene TRBV6-5 combines with J gene TRBJ2-4, with D hard to call. Between the trimmed V and J ends, which lost 6 bases and 2 bases, there was a span of 8 bases. The CDR3 spans 13 residues. Germline loops: CDR1 MNHEY, CDR2 SVGAGI. CDR3 sequence: CASRESSKNIQYF. The CDR3 region has the DNA TGTGCCAGCAGGGAGAGTTCCAAAAACATTCAGTACTTC.

The gene calls are TRBV23-1 and TRBJ2-7, with D maybe TRBD1 (6 bases). TRBV23-1 is treated as an ORF (open reading frame) with a function not yet certain. CDR3 length: 15 residues. V shed 6 bases and J shed 0 bases, with 15 bases lying between them. CDR3: CASSPGQRSSYEQYF. The CDR3 DNA reads TGCGCCAGCAGCCCTGGACAGAGGAGCTCCTACGAGCAGTACTTC.

CDR3 sequence reads: CASSYRGLAGEQYF. CDR3 nucleotide sequence: TGTGCCAGCAGTTACCGAGGACTAGCGGGAGAGCAGTACTTC. The chain links TRBV6-5 to TRBJ2-7, with 12 bases fitting TRBD2. Germline lookup yields CDR1 MNHEY and CDR2 SVGAGI. Trimming at V came to 2 bases and at J to 7 bases, leaving 3 bases not matched to a gene. CDR3 length: 14 residues.